This T cell receptor (beta chain) originates from a study of control samples from healthy donors and cancer patients. V was pared by 4 bases and J by 2 bases, with 10 bases between. The CDR3 consists of 14 residues. Germline CDR1 reads SNHLY; CDR2 reads FYNNEI. Generated by immunoSEQ multiplex PCR, the TCRdb table keeps only in-frame clones and is missing some. Of 100,000 to 150,000 clones listed, around 87% are singletons. This clone occurred once. Material: blood. This chain uses TRBV2 with TRBJ2-3; D is uncertain. This receptor was identified in a man aged 35 to 55 in good health. The CDR3 DNA sequence: TGTGCCAGCAGTGTTGAGACCCCCACAGATACGCAGTATTTT. It translates to CASSVETPTDTQYF.